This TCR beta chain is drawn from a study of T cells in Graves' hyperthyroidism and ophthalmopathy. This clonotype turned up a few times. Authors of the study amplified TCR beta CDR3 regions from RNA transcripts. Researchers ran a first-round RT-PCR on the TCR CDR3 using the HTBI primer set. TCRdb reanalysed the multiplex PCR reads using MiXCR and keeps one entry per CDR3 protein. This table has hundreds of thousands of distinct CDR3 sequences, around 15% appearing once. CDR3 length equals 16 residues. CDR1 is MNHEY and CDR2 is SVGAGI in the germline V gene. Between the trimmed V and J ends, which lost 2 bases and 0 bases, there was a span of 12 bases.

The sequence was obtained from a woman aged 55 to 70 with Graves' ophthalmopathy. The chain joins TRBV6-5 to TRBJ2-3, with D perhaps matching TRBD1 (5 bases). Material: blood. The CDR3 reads CASSYRTPPSTDTQYF. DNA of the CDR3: TGTGCCAGCAGTTACAGGACACCGCCTAGCACAGATACGCAGTATTTT.